Listed below are T cell receptor beta chains from one sample, sequenced in a study of regulatory T cells in long-lasting Graves disease. One entry per CDR3 protein, called by TCRdb with MiXCR from the multiplex PCR reads. The sample includes fewer than 550,000 distinct CDR3 sequences, less than 20% of them seen just once. These data were also filed under a second study, of T cells in Graves' hyperthyroidism and ophthalmopathy.

This material consisted of peripheral blood mononuclear cells (PBMCs), taken at new diagnosis, from a patient treated with antithyroid drugs. The receptors shown here come from a woman aged 18-35 years with Graves disease. Each CDR3 is given with its conserved first and last residue. Each record gives: D gene, V gene, J gene, clone size, CDR3 DNA, CDR3 protein. A D gene is named only where the DNA matches it firmly. Part of the rows lack a size; the others show once, few, many or a class for expanded clones.

d_gene: TRBD2; v_gene: TRBV19; j_gene: TRBJ2-1; abundance: .; CDR3nt: TGTGCCAGTAGCTCACAGAGCCCCAGCGGGAGGGCCGGCAATGAGCAGTTCTTC; CDR3aa: CASSSQSPSGRAGNEQFF
d_gene: TRBD1; v_gene: TRBV24-1; j_gene: TRBJ2-5; abundance: few; CDR3nt: TGTGCCACCAGTGACCCTGGTTCAGGGGGAGAGACCCAGTACTTC; CDR3aa: CATSDPGSGGETQYF
d_gene: .; v_gene: TRBV12-5; j_gene: TRBJ2-1; abundance: few; CDR3nt: TGTGCTAGTGGTTTCGGGAGTAGCTGGAGCTCCTACAATGAGCAGTTCTTC; CDR3aa: CASGFGSSWSSYNEQFF
d_gene: TRBD1; v_gene: TRBV12-3/TRBV12-4; j_gene: TRBJ2-4; abundance: many; CDR3nt: TGTGCCAGCAGCGGGGGACAGGGCGGTAGGAACATTCAGTACTTC; CDR3aa: CASSGGQGGRNIQYF
d_gene: TRBD2; v_gene: TRBV20-1; j_gene: TRBJ2-7; abundance: many; CDR3nt: TGCAGTGCTAGAGATCCGGGGGGGGAGCGAACCTACGAGCAGTACTTC; CDR3aa: CSARDPGGERTYEQYF
d_gene: TRBD1; v_gene: TRBV27; j_gene: TRBJ1-2; abundance: few; CDR3nt: TGTGCCACCTGGGACAGAGATCTTTATGGCTACACCTTC; CDR3aa: CATWDRDLYGYTF
d_gene: TRBD2; v_gene: TRBV3-1; j_gene: TRBJ2-5; abundance: .; CDR3nt: TGTGCCAGCAGCCCGACTAGCGGGGTACAAGAGACCCAGTACTTC; CDR3aa: CASSPTSGVQETQYF
d_gene: TRBD2; v_gene: TRBV5-4; j_gene: TRBJ2-7; abundance: .; CDR3nt: TGTGCCAGCAGCTTGGAGGGACTAGCTGGTAGCGAGCAGTACTTC; CDR3aa: CASSLEGLAGSEQYF
d_gene: .; v_gene: TRBV20-1; j_gene: TRBJ1-6; abundance: .; CDR3nt: TGCAGTGCTATGGGTTCTCATTCACCCCTCCACTTT; CDR3aa: CSAMGSHSPLHF
d_gene: .; v_gene: TRBV18; j_gene: TRBJ1-5; abundance: few; CDR3nt: TGTGCCAGCTCACTGCTACCGGGCCACGCAGGCAATCAGCCCCAGCATTTT; CDR3aa: CASSLLPGHAGNQPQHF
d_gene: TRBD1; v_gene: TRBV7-2; j_gene: TRBJ2-1; abundance: many; CDR3nt: TGTGCCAGCAGTCCGACAGGGACGAATGAGCAGTTCTTC; CDR3aa: CASSPTGTNEQFF
d_gene: TRBD1; v_gene: TRBV20-1; j_gene: TRBJ1-2; abundance: few; CDR3nt: TGCAGTGCCTTCAAAGGACAGGGGTCTAACTATGGCTACACCTTC; CDR3aa: CSAFKGQGSNYGYTF
d_gene: .; v_gene: TRBV7-9; j_gene: TRBJ1-5; abundance: many; CDR3nt: TGTGCCAGCAGTGAGGCGTCGGGCAATCAGCCCCAGCATTTT; CDR3aa: CASSEASGNQPQHF
d_gene: TRBD2; v_gene: TRBV11-2; j_gene: TRBJ2-7; abundance: many; CDR3nt: TGTGCCAGCAGCTCCGTGGGACTAGCGGGCCACGAGCAGTACTTC; CDR3aa: CASSSVGLAGHEQYF
d_gene: .; v_gene: TRBV11-3; j_gene: TRBJ2-6; abundance: few; CDR3nt: TGTGCCAGCAGCTTAGTTAGAGCCCAGAGCCCCTCTGGGGCCAACGTCCTGACTTTC; CDR3aa: CASSLVRAQSPSGANVLTF
d_gene: .; v_gene: TRBV29-1; j_gene: TRBJ2-1; abundance: many; CDR3nt: TGCAGCGTTGGTCTGCGGGCCCTCCCGAGGGGCTCCTACAATGAGCAGTTCTTC; CDR3aa: CSVGLRALPRGSYNEQFF
d_gene: TRBD1; v_gene: TRBV11-2; j_gene: TRBJ2-7; abundance: .; CDR3nt: TGTGCCAGCAGCCCGACAGGGGTAGTAGAGCAGTACTTC; CDR3aa: CASSPTGVVEQYF
d_gene: TRBD2; v_gene: TRBV14; j_gene: TRBJ2-7; abundance: .; CDR3nt: TGTGCCAGCAGACGAACGGGAGGGAACGAGCAGTACTTC; CDR3aa: CASRRTGGNEQYF
d_gene: TRBD1; v_gene: TRBV6-1; j_gene: TRBJ1-1; abundance: many; CDR3nt: TGTGCCAGCAGCCGCGGGACAGGCTCCCCCACTGAAGCTTTCTTT; CDR3aa: CASSRGTGSPTEAFF
d_gene: .; v_gene: TRBV20-1; j_gene: TRBJ2-1; abundance: .; CDR3nt: TGCAGTGCTAACGACTTCTGGTACAATGAGCAGTTCTTC; CDR3aa: CSANDFWYNEQFF
d_gene: .; v_gene: TRBV13; j_gene: TRBJ2-2; abundance: .; CDR3nt: TGTGCCAGCAGCTACCTTCTATCCGAGGAGGCCGGGGAGCTGTTTTTT; CDR3aa: CASSYLLSEEAGELFF
d_gene: .; v_gene: TRBV7-3; j_gene: TRBJ2-1; abundance: few; CDR3nt: TGTGCCAGCAGCCCGCGCAGGAAACAGTTCAATGAGCAGTTCTTC; CDR3aa: CASSPRRKQFNEQFF
d_gene: TRBD1; v_gene: TRBV29-1; j_gene: TRBJ2-7; abundance: .; CDR3nt: TGCAGCGTTGAATCCAGGGGGCTAGGGGAGCAGTACTTC; CDR3aa: CSVESRGLGEQYF
d_gene: .; v_gene: TRBV19; j_gene: TRBJ1-1; abundance: .; CDR3nt: TGTGCCAGTAGCACTGGACAGACAATGAACACTGAAGCTTTCTTT; CDR3aa: CASSTGQTMNTEAFF
d_gene: TRBD2; v_gene: TRBV5-1; j_gene: TRBJ2-3; abundance: once; CDR3nt: TGCGCCAGCAGCTTGGAGGGACTAGCGGGAGCAGATACGCAGTATTTT; CDR3aa: CASSLEGLAGADTQYF
d_gene: .; v_gene: TRBV18; j_gene: TRBJ1-4; abundance: many; CDR3nt: TGTGCCAGCTCACCCAACAGAGCAACTAATGAAAAACTGTTTTTT; CDR3aa: CASSPNRATNEKLFF
d_gene: TRBD1; v_gene: TRBV28; j_gene: TRBJ2-3; abundance: .; CDR3nt: TGTGCCAGTTTCCGACAGGGGTTGAGAGATACGCAGTATTTT; CDR3aa: CASFRQGLRDTQYF
d_gene: .; v_gene: TRBV11-2; j_gene: TRBJ2-1; abundance: .; CDR3nt: TGTGCCAGCAGCCAAGTCGTCGGGGGAACCGATGAGCAGTTCTTC; CDR3aa: CASSQVVGGTDEQFF